The entry below gives a single TCR beta chain sequence along with its context. Clones were read by immunoSEQ multiplex PCR, and TCRdb kept only the in-frame ones, dropping some. This sample has 95,000 or so clones; about 95% occur once, and the top ten carry around 0.3%. The J segment lost 5 bases and the V segment lost 5 bases, leaving 11 bases of the junction unmatched. Germline CDR1 and CDR2: LNHDA and SQIVND (reference sequence). This CDR3 region has 15 residues. This record belongs to a study of technical replicates of blood from several donors. This rearrangement joins TRBV19 to TRBJ2-7, with TRBD2 identical over 8 bases. This clonotype originated in a human donor in good health. The sequenced sample consisted of T cells isolated from PBMCs. The CDR3 sequence is CASSSLAGRHDEQYF. In DNA, the CDR3 is TGTGCCAGTAGTTCTTTAGCGGGACGCCATGACGAGCAGTACTTC.